Presented here are 20 T cell receptor beta chains from one specimen sequenced in a study of blood T cells in healthy people across ages (dated by TCRdb to the mid-2010s). Library creation used 5' RACE. Sequencing used an Illumina HiSeq 2500. A second 7 to 11 cycle PCR used a sample-barcoded 5' primer and a J-beta primer mix. TCRdb reran the public reads through fastp at Q25 and MiXCR, keeping productive beta chains. Rows with one shared CDR3 protein collapse into an entry with the most common genes and DNA. The sample includes some 730,000 distinct CDR3 sequences, with about a fifth observed a single time. Of the sample, approximately 20% falls within the top ten clones. Sequenced material: blood. These receptors all come from a man aged 65-85 years in good health.

The rearrangement uses TRBV3-1 and TRBJ2-2; D not resolved. Looked up from germline, CDR1 is LGHDT and CDR2 is YNNKEL (reference sequence). Trimming cost V 0 bases and J 3 bases, with 8 bases left between them. The CDR3 is 15 residues long. CDR3 in DNA: TGTGCCAGCAGCCAAGAGGTCTCCTACACCGGGGAGCTGTTTTTT. It translates to CASSQEVSYTGELFF.

This clonotype was seen more than once but under ten times. The rearrangement joins TRBV7-7 to TRBJ2-5; TRBD2 matches at 12 bases. Looked up from germline, CDR1 is SSHAT and CDR2 is FNYEAQ (reference sequence). V was pared by 5 bases and J by 5 bases, with 6 bases of the junction left unmatched. This CDR3 region has 15 residues. This CDR3 reads CASSMTSGSGETQYF. In DNA form, the CDR3 reads TGTGCCAGCAGCATGACTAGCGGGAGTGGGGAGACCCAGTACTTC.

This clonotype was picked up many times. The genes are TRBV10-3 and TRBJ2-2; the D is unclear. V was trimmed by 6 bases and J by 4 bases, leaving 12 bases between them. From germline, CDR1 is ENHRY and CDR2 SYGVKD. The CDR3 totals 14 residues. The CDR3 spells CAIRDPSGTGELFF. The CDR3 DNA sequence: TGTGCCATCAGGGACCCCTCGGGCACCGGGGAGCTGTTTTTT.

The chain carries TRBV6-2 or TRBV6-3 and TRBJ2-1, with D possibly matching TRBD1 (6 bases). Trimming cost V 7 bases and J 2 bases, with 9 bases left between them. The V gene's germline CDR1 is MNHEY and CDR2 SVGEGT. The CDR3 covers 13 residues. CDR3 residues: CASNGDTYNEQFF. In DNA, the CDR3 is TGTGCCAGCAACGGGGACACCTACAATGAGCAGTTCTTC.

This clonotype was detected a few times. V is TRBV5-1 and J is TRBJ2-1; the match to TRBD2 covers 7 bases. CDR3 length: 14 amino acids. Germline CDR1 and CDR2: SGHRS and YFSETQ. The trim removed 4 bases at V and 4 bases at J, leaving 5 bases unmatched. This CDR3 is CASSIPSGYNEQFF. CDR3 DNA sequence: TGCGCCAGCAGCATCCCTAGCGGTTACAATGAGCAGTTCTTC.

A few counts support this clonotype. This chain's CDR3 is CASGLGDEQFF. CDR3 nucleotide sequence: TGTGCCAGCGGGCTTGGGGATGAGCAGTTCTTC. V gene TRBV12-3 or TRBV12-4 combines with J gene TRBJ2-1, with unresolved D. This CDR3 comprises 11 residues. Trimming shortened V by 8 bases and J by 8 bases, and 10 bases separated the two germline ends.

This chain links TRBV6-6 with TRBJ2-3, with 9 bases that match TRBD2. Germline V lookup: CDR1 MNHNY, CDR2 SVGAGI (reference sequence). CDR3 length equals 16 residues. The V gene end was trimmed by 6 bases and the J gene end by 0 bases; junction bases not matched to a gene: 7. The DNA of the CDR3 is TGTGCCAGCAGCTTAGATAGCGGGGGTAGCACAGATACGCAGTATTTT. It encodes CASSLDSGGSTDTQYF.

This clonotype was seen just once. Since the CDR3 does not end with the conserved phenylalanine or tryptophan, this likely comes from a read error. V and J are TRBV12-3 or TRBV12-4 and TRBJ2-3; D unresolved. CDR3 length: 12 residues. Trimming removed 5 bases from V and 4 bases from J, with 7 bases in between. The chain's CDR3 is CASSSVPDTQYS. The DNA for the CDR3 is TGTGCCAGCAGTAGCGTCCCAGATACGCAGTATTCT.

A few counts support this clonotype. V is TRBV14 and J is TRBJ2-1; a weak D match, TRBD2 (5 bases). The length of the CDR3 is 14 residues. V shed 1 base and J shed 6 bases, with 10 bases lying between them. Per germline, CDR1 SGHDN and CDR2 FVKESK. The CDR3 spells CASSQVNRGNEQFF. In DNA form, the CDR3 reads TGTGCCAGCAGCCAAGTTAATCGGGGCAATGAGCAGTTCTTC. Supplemented by reference TRBV14 and TRBJ2-1, the full variable domain reads EAGVTQFPSHSVIEKGQTVTLRCDPISGHDNLYWYRRVMGKEIKFLLHFVKESKQDESGMPNNRFLAERTGGTYSTLKVQPAELEDSGVYFCASSQVNRGNEQFFGPGTRLTVL.

A few counts support this clonotype. This chain uses TRBV28 with TRBJ1-3, with D possibly TRBD1 on 6 matching bases. This CDR3 region has 15 residues. V was cut by 5 bases and J by 0 bases, with 11 bases left in between. Germline assignment: CDR1 MDHEN and CDR2 SYDVKM. CDR3 nucleotide sequence: TGTGCCAGCAGTACAGGGACCCTCTCTGGAAACACCATATATTTT. This encodes CASSTGTLSGNTIYF.

The rearrangement links TRBV12-3 or TRBV12-4 to TRBJ2-7; TRBD2 aligns across 10 bases. With 4 bases clipped from V and 2 bases from J, the junction kept 11 bases outside the gene matches. This CDR3 has 17 amino acids. The CDR3: CASSCMLAGDPPYEQYV. The CDR3 coding sequence is TGTGCCAGCAGTTGTATGCTAGCGGGGGACCCCCCCTACGAGCAGTACGTC.

This chain uses TRBV3-1 with TRBJ2-1; 11 bases agree with TRBD2. Germline CDR1 LGHDT, CDR2 YNNKEL (reference sequence). J gave up 12 bases and V 4 bases, and 2 bases lay outside the gene matches. The CDR3 covers 12 residues. The CDR3 DNA reads TGTGCCAGCAGCCCTCTAGCGGGAGGGCAGTTCTTC. Residues: CASSPLAGGQFF.

The chain has TRBV7-2 and TRBJ2-7, with 7 bases identical to TRBD2. Losses at the gene ends were 0 bases for V and 0 bases for J; bases not matched to a gene: 2. Germline-derived CDR1 and CDR2 are SGHTA and FQGNSA. The CDR3 loop spans 15 amino acids. The CDR3 here is CASSLASGASYEQYF. As DNA, the CDR3 is TGTGCCAGCAGCTTAGCCAGCGGGGCCTCCTACGAGCAGTACTTC. Full variable domain (rest looked up from reference TRBV7-2 and TRBJ2-7): GAGVSQSPSNKVTEKGKDVELRCDPISGHTALYWYRQSLGQGLEFLIYFQGNSAPDKSGLPSDRFSAERTGGSVSTLTIQRTQQEDSAVYLCASSLASGASYEQYFGPGTRLTVT.

This clonotype was found a few times. This sequence joins TRBV5-6 and TRBJ2-1, with a tentative D call TRBD2 (5 bases). Trimming left V 5 bases short and J 7 bases short, with 22 bases between. CDR1 SGHDT and CDR2 YYEEEE come from the germline V gene. The CDR3 totals 16 residues. CDR3 in amino acids: CASREAGSASPNEQFF. In DNA, the CDR3 is TGTGCCAGCAGGGAGGCAGGTTCGGCGTCTCCAAATGAGCAGTTCTTC.

The CDR3 DNA reads TGTGCCAGCAGTTTTGATACGGAGGATGAAAAACTGTTTTTT. It yields the protein CASSFDTEDEKLFF. The chain has TRBV12-3 or TRBV12-4 and TRBJ1-4, with D unclear. Trimming stripped 3 bases from V and 6 bases from J, with 11 bases between. This CDR3 contains 14 residues.

The count of this clonotype is one. The chain uses TRBV28 and TRBJ1-5, with 8 bases aligning to TRBD1. CDR1 MDHEN and CDR2 SYDVKM come from the germline V gene. The length of the CDR3 is 14 residues. The trim removed 4 bases at V and 5 bases at J, leaving 4 bases unmatched. CDR3 amino acids: CASSWDRRDQPQHF. The CDR3 DNA sequence: TGTGCCAGCAGTTGGGACAGGCGAGATCAGCCCCAGCATTTT.

This sequence joins TRBV6-6 and TRBJ2-1; D ambiguous. The CDR3 is 15 residues long. The V end was cut by 0 bases, the J end by 6 bases, with 12 bases between. Looked up from germline, CDR1 is MNHNY and CDR2 is SVGAGI (reference sequence). The CDR3 here is CASSYSMLSANEQFF. In nucleotides, the CDR3 is TGTGCCAGCAGTTACTCGATGCTTTCGGCCAATGAGCAGTTCTTC.

The chain couples TRBV12-3 or TRBV12-4 to TRBJ2-1, with D possibly TRBD2 on 5 matching bases. V lost 5 bases and J lost 2, with 7 bases in between. CDR3 size: 13 residues. This CDR3 is CASSKLAYNEQFF. As DNA, the CDR3 is TGTGCCAGCAGTAAACTAGCCTACAATGAGCAGTTCTTC.

The chain combines TRBV11-2 with TRBJ2-1; TRBD1 might be the D (6 bases). Germline V lookup: CDR1 SGHAT, CDR2 FQNNGV. V lost 0 bases and J 7 bases, leaving 13 bases between the germline ends. The CDR3 consists of 15 residues. The chain's CDR3 is CASSLDSGQGNEQFF. In DNA, the CDR3 is TGTGCCAGCAGCTTAGATTCAGGCCAGGGGAATGAGCAGTTCTTC.

The V call is TRBV7-2, the J call TRBJ2-5; 10 bases are shared with TRBD2. The assigned J gene may be wrong: the sequence end matches TRBJ2-1 better. Germline V gene sequence: CDR1 SGHTA, CDR2 FQGNSA. CDR3 length equals 15 residues. CDR3 in amino acids: CASRLAGLGPNEQFF. Here the CDR3 DNA reads TGTGCCAGCAGACTAGCGGGACTTGGCCCAAATGAGCAGTTCTTC.